This T cell receptor beta chain was sequenced for a study of blood T cell repertoires in COVID-19. The CDR3 runs 16 residues. The V end lost 3 bases, the J end lost 0 bases, and 12 bases lay between the germline ends. Germline V lookup: CDR1 MDHEN, CDR2 SYDVKM. Using immunoSEQ multiplex PCR, the repertoire was profiled, and TCRdb retains in-frame clones only, with some absent. The repertoire includes 200,000 or so clones, 84% of them detected once, and approximately 5% sits in the top ten. The receptor was derived from an older woman with active or convalescent COVID-19. The chain carries TRBV28 and TRBJ2-1; D is perhaps TRBD1 (6 bases). The sequenced material came from peripheral blood. The CDR3 loop reads CASSFVAGASYNEQFF. In nucleotides, the CDR3 is TGTGCCAGCAGTTTTGTGGCAGGGGCCTCCTACAATGAGCAGTTCTTC.